This is a list of T cell receptor beta chains from one sample in a study of blood T cell repertoires in COVID-19. The table came from immunoSEQ multiplex PCR; TCRdb's copy has only in-frame clones and leaves some out. The table lists approximately 240,000 clones, 82% of them singletons. Source material: peripheral blood. These receptors were taken from an elderly woman with active or convalescent COVID-19. Each CDR3 is given with its conserved first and last residue. D genes are given only for firm matches. Rows give clone size only sometimes, using once, few, many, or a class for an expanded clone.

cdr3_aa cdr3_nt v_call d_call clone_size j_call
CASSRGGAGDTQYF TGTGCCAGCAGCCGCGGGGGGGCCGGCGATACGCAGTATTTT TRBV28 TRBD2 few TRBJ2-3
CASSSASRLETQYF TGTGCCAGCAGCTCGGCTAGCCGTTTGGAGACCCAGTACTTC TRBV28 - many TRBJ2-5
CASSTGLASYEQYF TGTGCCAGCAGCACCGGACTAGCATCCTACGAGCAGTACTTC TRBV5-4 TRBD2 few TRBJ2-7
CSVMTGTGNQPQHF TGCAGCGTCATGACAGGGACGGGCAATCAGCCCCAGCATTTT TRBV29-1 TRBD1 - TRBJ1-5
CASRWTGKNTEAFF TGTGCCAGTAGGTGGACAGGGAAGAACACTGAAGCTTTCTTT TRBV19 TRBD1 - TRBJ1-1
CASRQGSDYGYTF TGTGCCAGTCGACAGGGCAGCGACTATGGCTACACCTTC TRBV5-4 TRBD1 - TRBJ1-2
CASSGQGSSPLHF TGTGCCAGCAGCGGACAGGGAAGTTCACCCCTCCACTTT TRBV28 TRBD1 - TRBJ1-6
CASGGTANYGYTF TGTGCCAGCGGGGGGACAGCTAACTATGGCTACACCTTC TRBV3-1/TRBV3-2 TRBD1 - TRBJ1-2
CASSRRGAGNEKLFF TGTGCCAGCAGTCGACGAGGAGCTGGAAATGAAAAACTGTTTTTT TRBV6-5 - - TRBJ1-4
CASSSRTGDGELFF TGTGCCAGCAGCTCCCGGACAGGGGACGGGGAGCTGTTTTTT TRBV2 TRBD1 - TRBJ2-2
CASTTGPSTDTQYF TGTGCCAGCACAACAGGTCCTAGCACAGATACGCAGTATTTT TRBV2 - - TRBJ2-3
CASSVLQGPNSPLHF TGCGCCAGCAGCGTCTTACAGGGTCCCAATTCACCCCTCCACTTT TRBV5-1 - - TRBJ1-6
CASSGQGAVQPQHF TGTGCCAGCAGTGGACAGGGGGCGGTTCAGCCCCAGCATTTT TRBV28 TRBD1 - TRBJ1-5
CASSYGQGKSGYTF TGTGCCAGCAGTTATGGACAGGGGAAAAGTGGCTACACCTTC TRBV2 TRBD1 - TRBJ1-2
CASTSGQINSPLHF TGCGCCAGCACCTCGGGACAGATTAATTCACCCCTCCACTTT TRBV10-2 TRBD1 few TRBJ1-6
CASSLAAAQPLNSNQPQHF TGTGCCAGCAGTTTGGCGGCAGCCCAACCGCTAAATAGCAATCAGCCCCAGCATTTT TRBV28 - - TRBJ1-5
CASSGGLYNSPLHF TGTGCCAGCAGCGGAGGGTTGTATAATTCACCCCTCCACTTT TRBV25-1 - - TRBJ1-6
CAWSAGVTEAFF TGTGCCTGGAGTGCAGGGGTAACTGAAGCTTTCTTT TRBV30 - - TRBJ1-1
CASSFRQNNEQFF TGTGCCAGCAGCTTTCGACAGAACAATGAGCAGTTCTTC TRBV5-4 - - TRBJ2-1
CSVATTGAEQYF TGCAGCGTTGCCACCACAGGAGCCGAGCAGTACTTC TRBV29-1 - - TRBJ2-7
CASSVGLAGETQYF TGCGCCAGCAGCGTCGGACTAGCAGGAGAGACCCAGTACTTC TRBV5-1 TRBD2 - TRBJ2-5
CASRRDSPFNSPLHF TGTGCCAGCAGAAGAGACAGTCCTTTTAATTCACCCCTCCACTTT TRBV28 - - TRBJ1-6
CASSTKQGYTEAFF TGTGCCAGTAGTACTAAACAGGGGTACACTGAAGCTTTCTTT TRBV19 TRBD1 - TRBJ1-1
CASSNGGDNQPQHF TGTGCCAGTAGTAACGGCGGTGACAATCAGCCCCAGCATTTT TRBV19 - - TRBJ1-5
CASSDARSTDTQYF TGTGCCAGCAGTGATGCGCGGTCCACAGATACGCAGTATTTT TRBV2 - - TRBJ2-3
CASSLVGGNNEKLFF TGTGCCAGCAGCTTGGTCGGGGGAAATAATGAAAAACTGTTTTTT TRBV5-4 - - TRBJ1-4
CASSLWQGYGYTF TGTGCCAGCAGCTTGTGGCAGGGGTATGGCTACACCTTC TRBV5-6 - - TRBJ1-2
CASRPQGTDTQYF TGTGCCAGCAGGCCCCAGGGGACAGATACGCAGTATTTT TRBV6-5 - - TRBJ2-3
CASSNLPAGVRNEQFF TGTGCCAGCAGCAATTTACCGGCGGGAGTTCGAAATGAGCAGTTCTTC TRBV21-1 - - TRBJ2-1
CASTKDTGTYEQYF TGTGCCAGCACCAAAGACACCGGCACCTACGAGCAGTACTTC TRBV6-5 - - TRBJ2-7